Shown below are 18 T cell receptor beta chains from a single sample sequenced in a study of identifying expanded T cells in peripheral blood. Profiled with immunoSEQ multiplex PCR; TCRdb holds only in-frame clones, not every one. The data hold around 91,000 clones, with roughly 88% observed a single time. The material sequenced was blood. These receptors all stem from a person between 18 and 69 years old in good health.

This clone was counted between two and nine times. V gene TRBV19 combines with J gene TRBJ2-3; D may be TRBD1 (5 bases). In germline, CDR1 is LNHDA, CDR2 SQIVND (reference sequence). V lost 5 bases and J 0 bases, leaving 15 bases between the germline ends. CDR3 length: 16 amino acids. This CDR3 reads CASSGKGHPSTDTQYF. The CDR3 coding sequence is TGTGCCAGTAGTGGCAAAGGACACCCTAGCACAGATACGCAGTATTTT.

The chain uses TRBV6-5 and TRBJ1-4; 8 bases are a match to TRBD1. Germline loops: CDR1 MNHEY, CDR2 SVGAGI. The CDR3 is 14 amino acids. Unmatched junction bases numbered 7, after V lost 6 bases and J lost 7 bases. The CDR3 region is CASRAGTGTEKLFF. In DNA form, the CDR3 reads TGTGCCAGCAGGGCCGGGACAGGTACTGAAAAACTGTTTTTT.

CDR3 sequence (DNA): TGTGCCAGCAGTTTTGATGGGCGCGGGATTACCTACGAGCAGTACTTC. It specifies CASSFDGRGITYEQYF. The genes are TRBV28 and TRBJ2-7, with a possible D match to TRBD2 (6 bases). Trimming removed 3 bases at V and 2 bases at J, with 17 bases between. The germline CDR1 and CDR2 sequences are MDHEN and SYDVKM. The CDR3 is made up of 16 amino acids.

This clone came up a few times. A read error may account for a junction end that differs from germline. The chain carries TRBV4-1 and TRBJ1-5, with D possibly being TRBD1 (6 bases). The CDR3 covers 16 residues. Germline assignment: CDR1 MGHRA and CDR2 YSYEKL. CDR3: CASSQDREGGYQPQHF. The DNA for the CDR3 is TGTGCCAGCAGCCAAGATCGAGAAGGGGGGTATCAGCCCCAGCATTTT.

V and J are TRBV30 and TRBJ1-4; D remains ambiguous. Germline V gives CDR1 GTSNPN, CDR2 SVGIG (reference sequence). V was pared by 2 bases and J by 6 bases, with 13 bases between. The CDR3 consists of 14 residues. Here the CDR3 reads CAWSTISGDEKLFF. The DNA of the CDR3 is TGTGCCTGGAGTACGATTAGCGGCGATGAAAAACTGTTTTTT.

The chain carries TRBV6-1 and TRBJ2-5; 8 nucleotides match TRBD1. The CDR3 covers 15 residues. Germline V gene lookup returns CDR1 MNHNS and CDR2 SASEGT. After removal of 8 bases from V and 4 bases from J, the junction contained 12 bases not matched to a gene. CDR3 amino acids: CASLPVAGGGETQYF. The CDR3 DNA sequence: TGTGCCAGCCTCCCGGTGGCAGGGGGCGGAGAGACCCAGTACTTC.

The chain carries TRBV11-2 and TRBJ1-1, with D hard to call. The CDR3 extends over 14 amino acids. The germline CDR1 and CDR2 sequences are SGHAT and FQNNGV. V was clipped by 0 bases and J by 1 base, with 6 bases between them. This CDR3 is CASSLEMANTEAFF. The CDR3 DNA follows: TGTGCCAGCAGCTTAGAGATGGCGAACACTGAAGCTTTCTTT.

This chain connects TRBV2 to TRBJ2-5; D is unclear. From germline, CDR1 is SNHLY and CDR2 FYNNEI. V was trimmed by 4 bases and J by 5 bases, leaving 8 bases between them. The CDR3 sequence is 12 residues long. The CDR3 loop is CASSVIGETQYF. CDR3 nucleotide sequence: TGTGCCAGCAGTGTGATCGGGGAGACCCAGTACTTC.

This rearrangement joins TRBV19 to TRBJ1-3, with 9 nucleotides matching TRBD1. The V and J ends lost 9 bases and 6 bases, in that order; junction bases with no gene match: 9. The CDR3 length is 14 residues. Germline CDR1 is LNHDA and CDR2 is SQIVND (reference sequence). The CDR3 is CASTARDRENTIYF. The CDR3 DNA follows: TGTGCCAGCACGGCCCGGGACAGGGAAAACACCATATATTTT.

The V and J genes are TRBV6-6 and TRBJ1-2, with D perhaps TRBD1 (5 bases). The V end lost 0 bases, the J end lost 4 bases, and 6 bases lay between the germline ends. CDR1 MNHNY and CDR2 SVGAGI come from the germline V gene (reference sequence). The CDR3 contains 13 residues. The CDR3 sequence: CASSYSGGYGYTF. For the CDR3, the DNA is TGTGCCAGCAGTTACTCTGGGGGCTATGGCTACACCTTC.

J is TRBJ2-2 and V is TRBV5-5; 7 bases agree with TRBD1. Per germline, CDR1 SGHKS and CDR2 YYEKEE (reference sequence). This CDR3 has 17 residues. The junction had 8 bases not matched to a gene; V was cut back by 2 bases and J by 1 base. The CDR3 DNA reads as TGTGCCAGCAGCTTCGGGGACAGCTTCATGAACACCGGGGAGCTGTTTTTT. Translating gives CASSFGDSFMNTGELFF.

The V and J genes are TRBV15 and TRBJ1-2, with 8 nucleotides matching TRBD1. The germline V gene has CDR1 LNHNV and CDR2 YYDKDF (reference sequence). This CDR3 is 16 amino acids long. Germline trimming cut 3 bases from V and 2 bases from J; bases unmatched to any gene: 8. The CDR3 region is CATSRGEHRGNYGYTF. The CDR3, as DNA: TGTGCCACCAGCAGGGGGGAACACAGGGGGAACTATGGCTACACCTTC. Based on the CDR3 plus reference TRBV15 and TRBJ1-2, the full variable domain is DAMVIQNPRYQVTQFGKPVTLSCSQTLNHNVMYWYQQKSSQAPKLLFHYYDKDFNNEADTPDNFQSRRPNTSFCFLDIRSPGLGDTAMYLCATSRGEHRGNYGYTFGSGTRLTVV.

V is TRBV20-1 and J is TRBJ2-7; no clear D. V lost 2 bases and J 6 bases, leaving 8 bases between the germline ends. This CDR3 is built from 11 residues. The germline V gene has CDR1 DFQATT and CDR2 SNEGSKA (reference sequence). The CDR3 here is CSARSGSEQYF. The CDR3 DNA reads TGCAGTGCTAGATCCGGTTCCGAGCAGTACTTC.

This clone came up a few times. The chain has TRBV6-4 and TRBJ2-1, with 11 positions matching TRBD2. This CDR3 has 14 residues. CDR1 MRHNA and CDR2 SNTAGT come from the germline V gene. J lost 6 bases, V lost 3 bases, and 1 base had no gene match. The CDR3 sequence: CASSELAGANEQFF. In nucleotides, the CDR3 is TGTGCCAGCAGTGAACTAGCGGGAGCCAATGAGCAGTTCTTC.

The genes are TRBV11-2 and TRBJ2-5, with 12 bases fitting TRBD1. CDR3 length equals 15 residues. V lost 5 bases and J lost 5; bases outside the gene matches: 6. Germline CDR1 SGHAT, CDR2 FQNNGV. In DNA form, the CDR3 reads TGTGCCAGCAGCCGGGGGACAGGGGGCTGGGAGACCCAGTACTTC. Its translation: CASSRGTGGWETQYF. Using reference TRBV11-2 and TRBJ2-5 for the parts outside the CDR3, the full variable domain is EAGVAQSPRYKIIEKRQSVAFWCNPISGHATLYWYQQILGQGPKLLIQFQNNGVVDDSQLPKDRFSAERLKGVDSTLKIQPAKLEDSAVYLCASSRGTGGWETQYFGPGTRLLVL.

The CDR3 DNA sequence: TGTGCCAGCAGCTCTCCCGAGCGGGGGGGTTGGGCAGATACGCAGTATTTT. Translated, it gives CASSSPERGGWADTQYF. This chain joins TRBV5-4 and TRBJ2-3; TRBD2 agrees at 10 bases. V shed 3 bases and J 4 bases; nucleotides not matched to a gene: 11. The CDR3 is 17 residues long. Germline V gene lookup returns CDR1 SGHNT and CDR2 YYREEE (reference sequence).

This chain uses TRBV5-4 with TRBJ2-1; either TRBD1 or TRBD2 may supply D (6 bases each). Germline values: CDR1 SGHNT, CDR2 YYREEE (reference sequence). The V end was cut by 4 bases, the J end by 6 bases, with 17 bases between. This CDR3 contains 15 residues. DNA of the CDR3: TGTGCCAGCAGCAGCATGGTGGAGGGGGGCAATGAGCAGTTCTTC. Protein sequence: CASSSMVEGGNEQFF.

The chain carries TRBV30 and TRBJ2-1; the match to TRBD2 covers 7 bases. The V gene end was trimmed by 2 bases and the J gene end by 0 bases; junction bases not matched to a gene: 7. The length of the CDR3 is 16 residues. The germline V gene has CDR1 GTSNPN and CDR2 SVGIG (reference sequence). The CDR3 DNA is TGTGCCTGGAGTTCGCCCCGGGACTACTCCTACAATGAGCAGTTCTTC. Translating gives CAWSSPRDYSYNEQFF.